The T cell receptor (beta chain) described here comes from a study of T-cell reconstitution after alpha-beta-depleted transplantation in children. Findings and caveats of the study: By one year post-transplant, T-cell counts and diversity largely arose from T cells that were newly produced. About two months after transplant, alpha-beta T cells reportedly came from several hundred expanded graft clones.

The sample holds many counts of this clonotype. Its antigen is not identified. Unique molecular identifiers were incorporated when the TCRbeta library was constructed. TCRdb re-analysed the PCR reads in MiXCR, keeping a single row per CDR3 protein. The table lists about 240,000 distinct CDR3 sequences, roughly 23% of them singletons. Per the germline V gene, CDR1 is SQVTM and CDR2 is ANQGSEA. V lost 6 bases to trimming and J lost 4 bases; unmatched junction nucleotides: 16. The CDR3 runs to 17 residues. The receptor was isolated from a girl aged 2-15 years with Fanconi anemia, due to receive a stem cell transplant. The J gene is TRBJ2-2, the V gene TRBV29-1, with TRBD2 identical over 8 bases. The sequenced sample was PBMCs, obtained before TCRalphabeta/CD19-depleted stem cell transplant. CDR3 in amino acids: CSVKPHGAGGGTGELFF. As DNA, the CDR3 is TGCAGCGTCAAACCCCATGGTGCGGGAGGCGGCACCGGGGAGCTGTTTTTT.